Following are 9 T cell receptor beta chains from one sample sequenced in a study of response to subunit inactivated influenza vaccine. From the RT-PCR reads, TCRdb called clonotypes with MiXCR, one entry per CDR3 protein. The repertoire has about 540,000 distinct CDR3 sequences, 14% of them found once; the top ten carry over 8.5%. The source material was PBMCs from blood, sampled roughly 13 days after vaccination. The receptors were sampled from a man aged 50-59 years who received an inactivated influenza vaccine.

This clonotype was recorded a few times. This chain joins TRBV15 and TRBJ1-5; no reliable D call. Germline V gene sequence: CDR1 LNHNV, CDR2 YYDKDF (reference sequence). The germline V and J ends were trimmed by 0 bases and 7 bases, with 7 bases remaining between them. The CDR3 sequence is 13 residues long. Here the CDR3 DNA reads TGTGCCACCAGCAGAGATCCAAAGCAGCCCCAGCATTTT. This sequence encodes CATSRDPKQPQHF.

This clonotype was found a few times. This chain joins TRBV20-1 and TRBJ2-1; D is unresolved. Per the germline V gene, CDR1 is DFQATT and CDR2 is SNEGSKA (reference sequence). The CDR3 consists of 13 residues. V lost 4 bases and J lost 0, with 7 bases in between. The DNA of the CDR3 is TGCAGTGCTAAATTTACCTCCTACAATGAGCAGTTCTTC. Its translation: CSAKFTSYNEQFF.

This clonotype was seen a few times. The chain couples TRBV5-1 to TRBJ2-1; 11 bases are a match to TRBD2. CDR1 is SGHRS and CDR2 is YFSETQ in the germline V gene. The CDR3 is made up of 15 amino acids. Germline trimming cut 5 bases from V and 4 bases from J; bases unmatched to any gene: 5. The CDR3 nucleotides are TGCGCCAGCAGTCTACTAGCGGGGGAGTACAATGAGCAGTTCTTC. This translates into CASSLLAGEYNEQFF.

V usage is TRBV7-6 and J usage is TRBJ1-1; D is unclear. Trimming took 4 bases from V and 1 from J, leaving 7 bases between them. The CDR3 is 13 amino acids. Germline assignment: CDR1 SGHVS and CDR2 FNYEAQ. CDR3 protein: CASSWARNTEAFF. CDR3 sequence (DNA): TGTGCCAGCAGCTGGGCAAGGAACACTGAAGCTTTCTTT.

The chain couples TRBV29-1 to TRBJ2-1; D ambiguous. Trimming pared 1 base from V and 9 bases from J, leaving 13 bases between. This CDR3 spans 13 amino acids. The V gene's germline CDR1 is SQVTM and CDR2 ANQGSEA. CDR3 amino acids: CSVEVGSFTEQFF. CDR3 bases: TGCAGCGTTGAAGTCGGCAGCTTTACTGAGCAGTTCTTC.

V usage is TRBV7-9 and J usage is TRBJ2-1, with 10 bases aligning to TRBD2. The CDR3 sequence is 15 residues long. Germline V gene data show CDR1 as SEHNR and CDR2 as FQNEAQ (reference sequence). V trimming: 5 bases; J trimming: 6 bases; junction bases outside the gene matches: 7. The DNA of the CDR3 is TGTGCCAGCAGCCAACTAGCGGGACTACTCAATGAGCAGTTCTTC. Its translation is CASSQLAGLLNEQFF.

There are a few counts of this clonotype. J is TRBJ2-3 and V is TRBV20-1; D gene uncertain. The CDR3 has 15 amino acids. Between the trimmed V and J ends, which lost 6 bases and 1 base, there was a span of 17 bases. CDR1 is DFQATT and CDR2 is SNEGSKA in the germline V gene (reference sequence). The DNA of the CDR3 is TGCAGTGCCCTTAGAGTGGGGTTGGGCACAGATACGCAGTATTTT. Translating it yields CSALRVGLGTDTQYF.

V is TRBV4-2 and J is TRBJ2-5, with D hard to call. This CDR3 has 15 residues. Germline V gives CDR1 LGHNA, CDR2 YNFKEQ. V lost 3 bases, J lost 2 bases, and 13 bases lay in between. The CDR3 spells CASSHQTPPQETQYF. The CDR3 nucleotides are TGTGCCAGCAGCCACCAGACGCCGCCTCAAGAGACCCAGTACTTC.

This clonotype has just a few counts. J is TRBJ1-6 and V is TRBV3-1; D is uncertain. V was shortened by 3 bases and J by 7 bases, with 10 bases between the two germline ends. Germline V CDR1 and CDR2: LGHDT, YNNKEL (reference sequence). The CDR3 spans 14 residues. The CDR3 DNA is TGTGCCAGCAGCCACTCCTCGGGGAATTCACCCCTCCACTTT. This codes for CASSHSSGNSPLHF.